Following are 21 T cell receptor beta chains from one sample sequenced in a study of shared clonotypes between healthy human individuals. Some clones are missing from TCRdb's copy, which holds only in-frame ones; the method was immunoSEQ multiplex PCR. The sample lists fewer than 2.5 million clones, roughly 93% occurring once. Sequenced: naive CD4+ T cells from PBMCs. Subset reported: CD45RA+ positively selected. These receptors were obtained from a man between 18 and 29 years old in good health. Some clones in this sample may be carry-over from other donors' samples.

V usage is TRBV9 and J usage is TRBJ2-6; 7 bases match TRBD1. With 3 bases clipped from V and 4 bases from J, the junction kept 4 bases outside the gene matches. The germline V gene has CDR1 SGDLS and CDR2 YYNGEE. The CDR3 extends over 15 amino acids. This CDR3 reads CASSATGAGANVLTF. The CDR3 DNA follows: TGTGCCAGCAGCGCAACAGGGGCGGGGGCCAACGTCCTGACTTTC.

This clone appeared once. The rearrangement joins TRBV5-1 to TRBJ1-4; D unclear. V was cut by 1 base and J by 5 bases, with 15 bases left in between. This CDR3 spans 16 amino acids. Germline CDR1 is SGHRS and CDR2 is YFSETQ. Written as DNA, the CDR3 is TGCGCCAGCAGCTTGATGGGCGCGACTACAAATGAAAAACTGTTTTTT. The encoded protein is CASSLMGATTNEKLFF.

Only one count was recorded for this clone. At one of its ends the junction is not consistent with the germline gene, which may arise from a read error. V is TRBV25-1 and J is TRBJ2-2, with D tentatively TRBD1 (5 bases). This CDR3 has 16 residues. Germline assignment: CDR1 MGHDK and CDR2 SYGVNS. In nucleotides, the CDR3 is TGCGCGTCAGGTTCCCAAACAGGTCGTGGGACCGGGGAGCTGTTTTTT. Protein: CASGSQTGRGTGELFF.

The V gene is TRBV5-1, the J gene TRBJ2-7, with TRBD2 identical over 10 bases. The V gene's germline CDR1 is SGHRS and CDR2 YFSETQ. This CDR3 is built from 17 residues. Trimming at V came to 0 bases and at J to 3 bases, leaving 9 bases not matched to a gene. The CDR3 is CASSLATSGKWVYEQYF. In DNA, the CDR3 is TGCGCCAGCAGCTTGGCTACTAGCGGGAAGTGGGTCTACGAGCAGTACTTC. The entire variable domain, with the rest obtained from reference TRBV5-1 and TRBJ2-7, is as follows: KAGVTQTPRYLIKTRGQQVTLSCSPISGHRSVSWYQQTPGQGLQFLFEYFSETQRNKGNFPGRFSGRQFSNSRSEMNVSTLELGDSALYLCASSLATSGKWVYEQYFGPGTRLTVT.

This sequence joins TRBV7-2 and TRBJ2-7; 9 bases fit TRBD1. Germline V gene data show CDR1 as SGHTA and CDR2 as FQGNSA. The CDR3 runs to 16 residues. V gave up 1 base and J gave up 4 bases; unmatched junction bases: 8. The CDR3 bases are TGTGCCAGCAGCTTAGGAGGGACAGGGACGCCTTACGAGCAGTACTTC. Translated, it gives CASSLGGTGTPYEQYF.

This CDR3 reads CASSNRQGVGYTF. Here the CDR3 DNA reads TGTGCCAGCAGTAACAGACAGGGGGTTGGCTACACCTTC. This rearrangement joins TRBV7-3 to TRBJ1-2, with 9 bases lining up with TRBD1. The trim removed 6 bases at V and 7 bases at J, leaving 6 bases unmatched. CDR1 and CDR2 (germline): SGHTA, FQGTGA. The CDR3 consists of 13 residues.

Turning to this clone: Additional DNA sequences in this sample encode the identical CDR3. The V call is TRBV30, the J call TRBJ1-3; D gene uncertain. This CDR3 region has 13 residues. The germline gives CDR1 GTSNPN, CDR2 SVGIG (reference sequence). Trimming took 4 bases from V and 0 from J, leaving 7 bases between them. In nucleotides, the CDR3 is TGTGCCTGGACAGTCAGCTCTGGAAACACCATATATTTT. This sequence encodes CAWTVSSGNTIYF.

The rearrangement links TRBV2 to TRBJ2-7; TRBD2 is a possible D gene (5 bases). Germline-derived CDR1 and CDR2 are SNHLY and FYNNEI. Trimming shortened V by 6 bases and J by 4 bases, and 16 bases separated the two germline ends. The length of the CDR3 is 14 residues. Written as DNA, the CDR3 is TGTGCCAGCAGGACCGGGGTTGATGGGTACGAGCAGTACTTC. It codes for CASRTGVDGYEQYF. Full variable domain (rest looked up from reference TRBV2 and TRBJ2-7): EPEVTQTPSHQVTQMGQEVILRCVPISNHLYFYWYRQILGQKVEFLVSFYNNEISEKSEIFDDQFSVERPDGSNFTLKIRSTKLEDSAMYFCASRTGVDGYEQYFGPGTRLTVT.

As regards this clone: Additional DNA sequences in this sample encode the identical CDR3. V and J are TRBV28 and TRBJ1-5; perhaps TRBD1 as D (6 bases). Germline CDR1 and CDR2: MDHEN and SYDVKM. The CDR3 spans 14 residues. The V and J ends lost 4 bases and 2 bases respectively, with 9 bases between them. CDR3 residues: CASSSPGGNQPQHF. The CDR3 DNA follows: TGTGCCAGCAGTTCTCCAGGGGGCAATCAGCCCCAGCATTTT.

This chain uses TRBV28 with TRBJ2-7; D ambiguous. CDR3 size: 15 residues. Deletions cut 5 bases from V and 6 bases from J, with 20 bases between. Germline V gene lookup returns CDR1 MDHEN and CDR2 SYDVKM. The DNA for the CDR3 is TGTGCCAGCAGTCAGGTTTCGCGACCTACGGGCGAGCAGTACTTC. The encoded protein is CASSQVSRPTGEQYF.

The genes are TRBV19 and TRBJ1-1; D is undetermined. The V end lost 6 bases, the J end lost 8 bases, and 13 bases lay between the germline ends. Germline CDR1 LNHDA, CDR2 SQIVND (reference sequence). The CDR3 is 12 amino acids. The CDR3 nucleotides are TGTGCCAGTAGCTATGGACGGACCGAAGCTTTCTTT. Amino acid sequence: CASSYGRTEAFF.

The chain uses TRBV27 and TRBJ2-7; TRBD2 agrees at 13 bases. This CDR3 has 16 amino acids. CDR1 and CDR2 (germline): MNHEY, SMNVEV (reference sequence). J lost 4 bases, V lost 0 bases, and 3 bases had no gene match. The CDR3 nucleotides are TGTGCCAGCAGTTTATCTCCGGGACTAGCGGGATACGAGCAGTACTTC. Translating gives CASSLSPGLAGYEQYF.

This chain joins TRBV2 and TRBJ1-5; 7 positions match TRBD1. This CDR3 spans 16 amino acids. V lost 6 bases to trimming and J lost 7 bases; unmatched junction nucleotides: 15. CDR1 and CDR2 from the germline V gene are SNHLY and FYNNEI. The CDR3 DNA sequence: TGTGCCAGCAGCTTTAGTCAGGGGGGAGGGGGACAGCCCCAGCATTTT. As protein: CASSFSQGGGGQPQHF.

CDR3 nucleotides: TGTGCCAGCAGCCAAGGGACTAGCGTTTACACCGGGGAGCTGTTTTTT. This sequence encodes CASSQGTSVYTGELFF. The V and J genes are TRBV4-2 and TRBJ2-2; 9 nucleotides line up with TRBD2. Germline CDR1 reads LGHNA; CDR2 reads YNFKEQ. This CDR3 is 16 amino acids long. With 1 base clipped from V and 3 bases from J, the junction kept 3 bases outside the gene matches.

CDR3 protein: CASSQLRDEKLFF. CDR3 nucleotide sequence: TGCGCCAGCAGCCAACTCAGGGATGAAAAACTGTTTTTT. The J gene is TRBJ1-4, the V gene TRBV4-3; tentative D call: TRBD1 (5 bases). From germline, CDR1 is LGHNA and CDR2 YSLEER. The CDR3 totals 13 residues. Between the trimmed V and J ends, which lost 2 bases and 6 bases, there was a span of 7 bases.

J is TRBJ1-2 and V is TRBV15; a possible D gene is TRBD1 (6 bases). CDR1 LNHNV and CDR2 YYDKDF come from the germline V gene (reference sequence). V lost 4 bases, J lost 8 bases, and 17 bases lay in between. This CDR3 has 14 amino acids. This chain's CDR3 is CATSISTGIGGYTF. CDR3 DNA sequence: TGTGCCACCAGCATCTCCACAGGGATTGGAGGCTACACCTTC.

As concerns this clone: Relative to the germline gene, one junction end is altered; a read error may explain this. V is TRBV7-8 and J is TRBJ2-2; perhaps TRBD2 as D (5 bases). CDR1 is SGHVS and CDR2 is FQNEAQ in the germline V gene. This CDR3 has 14 amino acids. The CDR3 spells CASSWGANTGELFF. CDR3 bases: TGTGCCAGCAGCTGGGGAGCGAATACCGGGGAGCTGTTTTTT.

The chain employs TRBV4-2 and TRBJ2-1; 9 bases align to TRBD2. The CDR3 totals 15 residues. Germline V CDR1 and CDR2: LGHNA, YNFKEQ. Trimming took 2 bases from V and 8 from J; bases not matched to a gene: 7. The CDR3 sequence is CASSQSSGKVDEQFF. CDR3 coding DNA: TGTGCCAGCAGCCAATCTAGCGGGAAGGTGGATGAGCAGTTCTTC.

The chain joins TRBV28 to TRBJ2-5; D ambiguous. This CDR3 has 12 residues. Per the germline V gene, CDR1 is MDHEN and CDR2 is SYDVKM. V lost 2 bases, J lost 5 bases, and 6 bases lay in between. Here the CDR3 DNA reads TGTGCCAGCAGTTTAGAAGCGGAGACCCAGTACTTC. Amino acid sequence: CASSLEAETQYF.

V gene TRBV25-1 combines with J gene TRBJ2-3; the match to TRBD1 covers 8 bases. The CDR3 sequence is 15 residues long. Germline CDR1 MGHDK, CDR2 SYGVNS. V was pared by 2 bases and J by 6 bases, with 7 bases of the junction left unmatched. The CDR3 sequence is CASSEGTGVWDTQYF. CDR3 DNA: TGTGCCAGCAGTGAAGGGACAGGAGTGTGGGATACGCAGTATTTT.

V usage is TRBV19 and J usage is TRBJ2-1, with 11 bases matching TRBD2. The V gene's germline CDR1 is LNHDA and CDR2 SQIVND (reference sequence). The CDR3 runs 15 residues. V was pared by 4 bases and J by 3 bases, with 2 bases of the junction left unmatched. The CDR3 is CASSSSGRVYNEQFF. DNA for the CDR3: TGTGCCAGTAGTAGTAGCGGGAGGGTCTACAATGAGCAGTTCTTC.